The 30 T cell receptor beta chains listed next were all sequenced from one sample in a study of CD8+CD57+ T cells in acquired aplastic anemia. Genomic DNA templated the TCR beta VDJ and CDR3 profiling. TCRdb re-analysed the reads in MiXCR, keeping a single row per CDR3 protein. The sample contains about 160,000 distinct CDR3 sequences, 35% to 55% of which appear only once. Sequencing was done on a sample of sorted CD4+, CD8+, or CD8+CD57+ T cells (not recorded which) from PBMCs. These receptors all come from a human donor in good health.

The chain has TRBV6-1 and TRBJ2-1; D remains unclear. The CDR3 sequence is 15 residues long. CDR1 MNHNS and CDR2 SASEGT come from the germline V gene. The V gene lost 2 bases and the J gene lost 0 bases, with 8 bases spanning the gap. The CDR3 DNA is TGTGCCAGCAGTGAATGGTCTAGCTCCTACAATGAGCAGTTCTTC. Residues: CASSEWSSSYNEQFF.

V is TRBV20-1 and J is TRBJ2-7, with 8 bases lining up with TRBD2. The J segment lost 0 bases and the V segment lost 3 bases, leaving 7 bases of the junction unmatched. Germline V gene data show CDR1 as DFQATT and CDR2 as SNEGSKA (reference sequence). The length of the CDR3 is 15 residues. The CDR3 sequence is CSASVLAASSYEQYF. CDR3 DNA sequence: TGCAGTGCTAGCGTACTAGCGGCAAGCTCCTACGAGCAGTACTTC.

Notes on this clonotype: This may be a read error, as it is one base from a much larger clone. This chain connects TRBV19 to TRBJ1-5, with D perhaps matching TRBD1 (5 bases). Germline V lookup: CDR1 LNHDA, CDR2 SQIVND (reference sequence). The CDR3 runs 14 residues. The CDR3 region is CASSIFRGDQLQHF. CDR3 bases: TGTGCCAGTAGTATTTTTAGGGGCGATCAGCTCCAGCATTTT. The variable domain in full, completed from reference TRBV19 and TRBJ1-5, reads DGGITQSPKYLFRKEGQNVTLSCEQNLNHDAMYWYRQDPGQGLRLIYYSQIVNDFQKGDIAEGYSVSREKKESFPLTVTSAQKNPTAFYLCASSIFRGDQLQHFGDGTRLSIL.

This clonotype was recorded at least ten times. V usage is TRBV9 and J usage is TRBJ2-3; 11 positions agree with TRBD2. The germline gives CDR1 SGDLS, CDR2 YYNGEE. CDR3 length: 18 amino acids. V shed 1 base and J 9 bases; nucleotides not matched to a gene: 16. The CDR3 DNA is TGTGCCAGCAGCGTAAACGTTCTAGCGGGGGGCTCCGGAGGGACGCAGTATTTT. Translation gives CASSVNVLAGGSGGTQYF. Together with reference TRBV9 and TRBJ2-3, the CDR3 gives the full variable domain: DSGVTQTPKHLITATGQRVTLRCSPRSGDLSVYWYQQSLDQGLQFLIQYYNGEERAKGNILERFSAQQFPDLHSELNLSSLELGDSALYFCASSVNVLAGGSGGTQYFGPGTRLTVL.

As for this clonotype: This could be a read error, since a much larger clone is one nucleotide away. V usage is TRBV3-1 and J usage is TRBJ1-1; D is unclear. The CDR3 has 12 amino acids. V was pared by 8 bases and J by 7 bases, with 14 bases between. The germline gives CDR1 LGHDT, CDR2 YNNKEL (reference sequence). CDR3 sequence reads: CASHQLLIEAFF. In DNA form, the CDR3 reads TGTGCCAGCCACCAACTCCTAATTGAAGCTTTCTTT.

The genes are TRBV2 and TRBJ1-4; D is ambiguous. V gave up 4 bases and J gave up 0 bases, with 9 bases separating them. There are 15 residues in the CDR3. The germline V gene encodes CDR1 SNHLY and CDR2 FYNNEI. The CDR3 DNA reads TGTGCCAGCAGTGCTCGGCAAACAACTAATGAAAAACTGTTTTTT. Translating it yields CASSARQTTNEKLFF.

This chain connects TRBV4-2 to TRBJ2-3, with 8 positions matching TRBD1. Germline V gives CDR1 LGHNA, CDR2 YNFKEQ. With 2 bases clipped from V and 1 base from J, the junction kept 8 bases outside the gene matches. The CDR3 loop spans 17 amino acids. Written as DNA, the CDR3 is TGTGCCAGCAGCCAAAATGGCCCGGGACAGGGCACAGATACGCAGTATTTT. It codes for CASSQNGPGQGTDTQYF.

This clonotype was seen ten or more times. The chain links TRBV19 to TRBJ2-7, with 10 nucleotides matching TRBD1. Germline V gives CDR1 LNHDA, CDR2 SQIVND (reference sequence). V lost 3 bases, J lost 5 bases, and 7 bases stayed unmatched. This CDR3 spans 15 amino acids. The CDR3 sequence is CASSIGSTGGHEQYF. The CDR3 nucleotides read TGTGCCAGTAGTATCGGCTCGACAGGGGGCCACGAGCAGTACTTC. Together with reference TRBV19 and TRBJ2-7, the CDR3 gives the full variable domain: DGGITQSPKYLFRKEGQNVTLSCEQNLNHDAMYWYRQDPGQGLRLIYYSQIVNDFQKGDIAEGYSVSREKKESFPLTVTSAQKNPTAFYLCASSIGSTGGHEQYFGPGTRLTVT.

On this clonotype: This sequence may be a read error, since a much larger clone differs from it by one base. The rearrangement links TRBV6-1 to TRBJ1-5, with D uncertain. The CDR3 is 13 residues long. The germline V and J ends were trimmed by 3 bases and 9 bases, with 12 bases remaining between them. Germline V gives CDR1 MNHNS, CDR2 SASEGT. DNA of the CDR3: TGTGCCAGCAGTGAGGGTTGGAGCCGGCCCCAGCATTTT. Protein: CASSEGWSRPQHF.

Sample share makes this clonotype medium-sized. The chain joins TRBV10-3 to TRBJ2-1, with TRBD1 matching over 10 bases. Germline values: CDR1 ENHRY, CDR2 SYGVKD. Unmatched junction bases numbered 2, after V lost 6 bases and J lost 9 bases. The CDR3 spans 12 residues. CDR3 nucleotides: TGTGCCATCAGGACAGGGGGCCCTGAGCAGTTCTTC. This codes for CAIRTGGPEQFF.

This clonotype was seen many times. This chain joins TRBV20-1 and TRBJ2-3; TRBD2 is a possible D gene (6 bases). The germline gives CDR1 DFQATT, CDR2 SNEGSKA (reference sequence). V lost 1 base and J lost 5, with 7 bases in between. There are 12 residues in the CDR3. The CDR3 bases are TGCAGTGCTAGAGGACTAGGAGATACGCAGTATTTT. Protein product: CSARGLGDTQYF.

The rearrangement links TRBV5-1 to TRBJ2-5, with D maybe TRBD1 (5 bases). The CDR3 is 12 residues long. Germline CDR1 reads SGHRS; CDR2 reads YFSETQ. Trimming removed 6 bases from V and 5 bases from J, with 11 bases in between. CDR3 amino acids: CASKGICETQYF. CDR3 bases: TGCGCCAGCAAGGGGATTTGTGAGACCCAGTACTTC.

This clonotype was counted ten times or more. The chain carries TRBV28 and TRBJ2-7; 7 bases match TRBD2. The ends lost 5 bases at V and 6 bases at J; junction bases unmatched: 10. Germline V lookup: CDR1 MDHEN, CDR2 SYDVKM. This CDR3 comprises 14 residues. The CDR3 sequence: CASSTAGVRTEQYF. The CDR3 DNA follows: TGTGCCAGCAGTACGGCGGGGGTCAGGACCGAGCAGTACTTC.

This chain uses TRBV24-1 with TRBJ2-7; TRBD2 is a possible D gene (5 bases). Germline V gene data show CDR1 as KGHDR and CDR2 as SFDVKD. CDR3 length equals 13 residues. The V and J ends lost 0 bases and 4 bases respectively, with 6 bases between them. The CDR3 DNA follows: TGTGCCACCAGTGATTTGCGAGGGTACGAGCAGTACTTC. This translates into CATSDLRGYEQYF.

The table lists this clonotype with many counts. CDR3 nucleotide sequence: TGCAGCGTTGACGGGGGGGGGAAGGGTAGCTATGGCTACACCTTC. Its translation is CSVDGGGKGSYGYTF. The chain joins TRBV29-1 to TRBJ1-2; maybe TRBD1 (5 bases). Trimming stripped 3 bases from V and 4 bases from J, with 18 bases between. The CDR3 runs to 15 residues. CDR1 is SQVTM, CDR2 ANQGSEA, per germline. The full variable domain, in which reference TRBV29-1 and TRBJ1-2 provide the parts outside the CDR3, is SAVISQKPSRDICQRGTSLTIQCQVDSQVTMMFWYRQQPGQSLTLIATANQGSEATYESGFVIDKFPISRPNLTFSTLTVSNMSPEDSSIYLCSVDGGGKGSYGYTFGSGTRLTVV.

At least ten counts were recorded for this clonotype. The rearrangement links TRBV7-9 to TRBJ1-1; 9 nucleotides match TRBD1. The germline gives CDR1 SEHNR, CDR2 FQNEAQ (reference sequence). With 6 bases clipped from V and 7 bases from J, the junction kept 9 bases outside the gene matches. The CDR3 has 14 amino acids. CDR3 protein: CASRQTGGEGEAFF. The CDR3 bases are TGTGCCAGCAGGCAAACAGGGGGCGAGGGTGAAGCTTTCTTT. Variable domain in full (rest from reference TRBV7-9 and TRBJ1-1): DTGVSQNPRHKITKRGQNVTFRCDPISEHNRLYWYRQTLGQGPEFLTYFQNEAQLEKSRLLSDRFSAERPKGSFSTLEIQRTEQGDSAMYLCASRQTGGEGEAFFGQGTRLTVV.

This clonotype has at least ten counts. This rearrangement joins TRBV19 to TRBJ1-5, with TRBD1 as a possible D gene (5 bases). The CDR3 contains 14 residues. CDR1 and CDR2 (germline): LNHDA, SQIVND (reference sequence). The V end was cut by 7 bases, the J end by 2 bases, with 12 bases between. This CDR3 reads CASTVGLGNQPQHF. CDR3 coding DNA: TGTGCCAGTACTGTGGGGCTGGGCAATCAGCCCCAGCATTTT.

In regard to this clonotype: The final CDR3 position lacks the conserved phenylalanine or tryptophan, pointing to a likely read error. This chain links TRBV4-1 with TRBJ1-6; D is uncertain. Trimming took off 1 base at V and 6 bases at J, with 13 bases between the two ends. Germline values: CDR1 MGHRA, CDR2 YSYEKL. The CDR3 consists of 16 residues. In DNA form, the CDR3 reads TGCGCCAGCAGCCAAGGGACGGCACTCCTTAATTCACCCCTCCACTCT. Translated, it gives CASSQGTALLNSPLHS.

The chain uses TRBV7-2 and TRBJ2-7; TRBD1 is a possible D gene (6 bases). Trimming left V 0 bases short and J 2 bases short, with 14 bases between. There are 16 residues in the CDR3. Germline loops: CDR1 SGHTA, CDR2 FQGNSA. The CDR3 sequence is CASSLAATGATYEQYF. As DNA, the CDR3 is TGTGCCAGCAGCTTAGCGGCGACAGGAGCAACCTACGAGCAGTACTTC.

This clonotype showed up many times. The chain couples TRBV7-6 to TRBJ2-5; D unclear. The CDR3 totals 12 residues. Trimming took off 2 bases at V and 4 bases at J, with 5 bases between the two ends. CDR1 is SGHVS, CDR2 FNYEAQ, per germline. CDR3 nucleotides: TGTGCCAGCAGCTTAAACAGAGAGACCCAGTACTTC. Protein sequence: CASSLNRETQYF.

This clonotype has a handful of counts. V and J are TRBV6-6 and TRBJ1-4; no reliable D call. The CDR3 totals 16 residues. CDR1 MNHNY and CDR2 SVGAGI come from the germline V gene (reference sequence). Trimming removed 2 bases at V and 5 bases at J, with 15 bases between. CDR3 in DNA: TGTGCCAGCAGTTACCCCTCATCGAAGTACAATGAAAAACTGTTTTTT. This gives the protein CASSYPSSKYNEKLFF.

This sequence joins TRBV19 and TRBJ2-5, with D perhaps matching TRBD1 (5 bases). The CDR3 covers 15 residues. V was cut by 9 bases and J by 5 bases, with 22 bases left in between. CDR1 is LNHDA and CDR2 is SQIVND in the germline V gene (reference sequence). Here the CDR3 reads CASQPQGVVGETQYF. The DNA for the CDR3 is TGTGCCAGCCAACCACAAGGGGTGGTGGGGGAGACCCAGTACTTC.

On this clonotype itself: At one end, the junction sequence differs from germline, possibly due to a read error. The gene calls are TRBV5-4 and TRBJ1-1, with 7 bases matching TRBD1. The germline V gene has CDR1 SGHNT and CDR2 YYREEE (reference sequence). This CDR3 has 15 residues. The CDR3 reads CASSSQTGYHTEASF. DNA for the CDR3: TGTGCCAGCAGCTCACAGACAGGGTATCACACTGAAGCTTCCTTT. Full variable domain (rest looked up from reference TRBV5-4 and TRBJ1-1): ETGVTQSPTHLIKTRGQQVTLRCSSQSGHNTVSWYQQALGQGPQFIFQYYREEENGRGNFPPRFSGLQFPNYSSELNVNALELDDSALYLCASSSQTGYHTEASFGQGTRLTVV.

As concerns this clonotype: A much larger clone lies a single base off, so this may be a read error. This sequence joins TRBV20-1 and TRBJ2-4; 11 bases map to TRBD2. V trimming: 2 bases; J trimming: 6 bases; junction bases outside the gene matches: 12. CDR1 and CDR2 (germline): DFQATT, SNEGSKA (reference sequence). The CDR3 contains 17 residues. CDR3 coding DNA: TGCAGTGCTAGACTATTTAGCGGGAGGGCCGGGGTAAACATTCAGTACTTC. It translates to CSARLFSGRAGVNIQYF.

This chain uses TRBV7-9 with TRBJ2-2, with TRBD2 matching over 9 bases. CDR1 and CDR2 (germline): SEHNR, FQNEAQ (reference sequence). The length of the CDR3 is 12 residues. The CDR3 here is CARLADTGELFF. The CDR3 nucleotides read TGTGCAAGACTAGCGGACACCGGGGAGCTGTTTTTT.

On this clonotype itself: A much larger clone is a single base away; this may be a read error. Likely a read error: the CDR3 ends without its conserved phenylalanine or tryptophan. CDR3 in amino acids: CASSLNGGSYGYTS. In DNA form, the CDR3 reads TGTGCCAGCAGTTTAAACGGAGGTAGCTATGGCTACACCTCC. The chain joins TRBV12-3 or TRBV12-4 to TRBJ1-2; no definite D call. The CDR3 consists of 14 residues. Between the trimmed V and J ends, which lost 2 bases and 4 bases, there was a span of 11 bases.

This clonotype occurred a few times. The chain uses TRBV20-1 and TRBJ2-6, with a weak D call TRBD2 (7 bases). The germline V gene has CDR1 DFQATT and CDR2 SNEGSKA (reference sequence). The germline V and J ends were trimmed by 0 bases and 2 bases, with 20 bases remaining between them. There are 19 residues in the CDR3. This chain's CDR3 is CSARETREGGHPGANVLTF. CDR3 nucleotide sequence: TGCAGTGCTAGAGAGACGAGGGAGGGGGGGCATCCTGGGGCCAACGTCCTGACTTTC.

The CDR3 sequence is CASRRTSGSTSGELFF. DNA for the CDR3: TGTGCCAGCAGGCGGACTAGCGGGAGTACTTCCGGGGAGCTGTTTTTT. The chain has TRBV6-1 and TRBJ2-2; TRBD2 aligns across 13 bases. In germline, CDR1 is MNHNS, CDR2 SASEGT. The CDR3 extends over 16 amino acids. V shed 6 bases, J shed 6 bases, and the junction held 7 bases outside the gene matches.

The rearrangement joins TRBV4-2 to TRBJ1-2; D is possibly TRBD1 (6 bases). This CDR3 comprises 17 residues. CDR1 and CDR2 from the germline V gene are LGHNA and YNFKEQ. V lost 3 bases to trimming and J lost 3 bases, with 20 bases between them. The CDR3, as DNA: TGTGCCAGCAGCCATGAAGAGGGGGGCGCTCTCTACTATGGCTACACCTTC. Protein product: CASSHEEGGALYYGYTF.

The gene calls are TRBV10-3 and TRBJ2-7; TRBD1 aligns across 7 bases. The germline CDR1 and CDR2 sequences are ENHRY and SYGVKD. The CDR3 contains 14 residues. Losses at the gene ends were 6 bases for V and 7 bases for J; bases not matched to a gene: 12. The CDR3 DNA reads TGTGCCATCAGACCCGACAGGGCTCTCGGTGAGCAGTACTTC. This sequence encodes CAIRPDRALGEQYF.